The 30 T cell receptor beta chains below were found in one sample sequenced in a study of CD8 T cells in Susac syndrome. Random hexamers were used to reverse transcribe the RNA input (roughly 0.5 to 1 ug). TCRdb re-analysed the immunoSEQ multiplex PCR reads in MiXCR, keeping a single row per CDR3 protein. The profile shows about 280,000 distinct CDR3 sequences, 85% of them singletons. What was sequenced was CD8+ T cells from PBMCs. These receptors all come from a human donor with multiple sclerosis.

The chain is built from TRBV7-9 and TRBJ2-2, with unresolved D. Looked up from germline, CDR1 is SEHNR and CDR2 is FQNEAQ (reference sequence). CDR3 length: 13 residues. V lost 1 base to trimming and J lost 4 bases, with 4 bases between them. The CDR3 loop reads CASSLVLTGELFF. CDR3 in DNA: TGTGCCAGCAGCTTAGTGCTCACCGGGGAGCTGTTTTTT.

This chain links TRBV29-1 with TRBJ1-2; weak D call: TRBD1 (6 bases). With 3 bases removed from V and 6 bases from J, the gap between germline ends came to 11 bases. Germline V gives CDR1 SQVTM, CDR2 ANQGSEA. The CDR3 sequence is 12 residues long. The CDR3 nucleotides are TGCAGCGTTGAGAACAGGGCTAATGGCTACACCTTC. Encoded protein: CSVENRANGYTF.

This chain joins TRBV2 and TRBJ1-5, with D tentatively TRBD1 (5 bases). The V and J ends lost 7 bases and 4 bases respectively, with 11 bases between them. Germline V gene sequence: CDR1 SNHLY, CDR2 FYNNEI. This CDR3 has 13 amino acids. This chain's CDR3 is CASKLGGNQPQHF. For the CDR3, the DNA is TGTGCCAGCAAGCTCGGGGGGAATCAGCCCCAGCATTTT. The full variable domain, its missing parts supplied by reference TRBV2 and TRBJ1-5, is EPEVTQTPSHQVTQMGQEVILRCVPISNHLYFYWYRQILGQKVEFLVSFYNNEISEKSEIFDDQFSVERPDGSNFTLKIRSTKLEDSAMYFCASKLGGNQPQHFGDGTRLSIL.

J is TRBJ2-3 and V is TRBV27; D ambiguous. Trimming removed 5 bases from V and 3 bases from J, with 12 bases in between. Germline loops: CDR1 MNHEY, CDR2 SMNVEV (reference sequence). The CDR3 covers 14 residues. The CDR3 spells CASSPSDGTDTQYF. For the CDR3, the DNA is TGTGCCAGCAGTCCCTCGGACGGGACAGATACGCAGTATTTT.

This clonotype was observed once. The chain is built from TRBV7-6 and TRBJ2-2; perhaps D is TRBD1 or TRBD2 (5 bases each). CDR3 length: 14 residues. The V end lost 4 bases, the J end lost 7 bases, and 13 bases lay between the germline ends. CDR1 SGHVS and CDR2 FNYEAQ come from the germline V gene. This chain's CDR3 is CASSSLRGVGELFF. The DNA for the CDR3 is TGTGCCAGCAGCTCGCTAAGAGGGGTCGGGGAGCTGTTTTTT.

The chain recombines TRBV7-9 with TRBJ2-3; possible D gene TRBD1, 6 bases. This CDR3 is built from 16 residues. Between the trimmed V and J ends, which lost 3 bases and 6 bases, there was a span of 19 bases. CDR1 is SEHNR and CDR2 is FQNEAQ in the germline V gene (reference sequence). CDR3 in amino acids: CASSFRTDSATDTQYF. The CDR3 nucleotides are TGTGCCAGCAGCTTTAGGACAGACAGCGCTACGGATACGCAGTATTTT.

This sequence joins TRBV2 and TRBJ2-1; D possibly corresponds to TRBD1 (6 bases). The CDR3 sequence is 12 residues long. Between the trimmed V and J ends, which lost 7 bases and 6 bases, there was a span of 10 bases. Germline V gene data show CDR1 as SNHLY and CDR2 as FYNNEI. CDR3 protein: CASTAGVNEQFF. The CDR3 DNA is TGTGCCAGCACGGCAGGGGTCAATGAGCAGTTCTTC.

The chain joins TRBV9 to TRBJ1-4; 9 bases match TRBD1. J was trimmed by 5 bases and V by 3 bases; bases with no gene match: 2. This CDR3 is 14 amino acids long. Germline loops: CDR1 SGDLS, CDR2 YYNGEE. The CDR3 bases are TGTGCCAGCAGCGGGGGACAGGGCAATGAAAAACTGTTTTTT. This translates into CASSGGQGNEKLFF.

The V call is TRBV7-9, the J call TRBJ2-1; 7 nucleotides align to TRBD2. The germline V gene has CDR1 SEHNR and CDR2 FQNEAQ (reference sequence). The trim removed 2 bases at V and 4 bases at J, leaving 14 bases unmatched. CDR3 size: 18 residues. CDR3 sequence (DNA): TGTGCCAGCAGCTTATTCCCACGAGGAGCGGGGAAATACAATGAGCAGTTCTTC. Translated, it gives CASSLFPRGAGKYNEQFF.

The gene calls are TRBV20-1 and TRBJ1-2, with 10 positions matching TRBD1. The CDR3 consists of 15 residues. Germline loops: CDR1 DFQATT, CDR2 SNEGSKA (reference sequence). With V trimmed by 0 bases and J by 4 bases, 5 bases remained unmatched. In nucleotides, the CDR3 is TGCAGTGCTAGAGACGACAGGGGGCTAAGCTATGGCTACACCTTC. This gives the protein CSARDDRGLSYGYTF.

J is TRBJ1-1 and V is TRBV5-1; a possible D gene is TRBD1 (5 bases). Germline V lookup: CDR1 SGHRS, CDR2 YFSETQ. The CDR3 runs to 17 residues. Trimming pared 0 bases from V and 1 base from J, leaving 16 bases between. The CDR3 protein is CASSLEGLTVPNTEAFF. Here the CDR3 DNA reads TGCGCCAGCAGCTTGGAGGGTCTGACAGTTCCGAACACTGAAGCTTTCTTT. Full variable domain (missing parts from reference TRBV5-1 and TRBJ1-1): KAGVTQTPRYLIKTRGQQVTLSCSPISGHRSVSWYQQTPGQGLQFLFEYFSETQRNKGNFPGRFSGRQFSNSRSEMNVSTLELGDSALYLCASSLEGLTVPNTEAFFGQGTRLTVV.

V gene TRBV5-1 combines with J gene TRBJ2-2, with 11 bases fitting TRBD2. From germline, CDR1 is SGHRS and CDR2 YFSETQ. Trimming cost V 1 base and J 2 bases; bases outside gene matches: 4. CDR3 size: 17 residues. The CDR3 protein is CASSLLGTSGNTGELFF. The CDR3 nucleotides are TGCGCCAGCAGCTTGCTTGGGACTAGCGGAAACACCGGGGAGCTGTTTTTT.

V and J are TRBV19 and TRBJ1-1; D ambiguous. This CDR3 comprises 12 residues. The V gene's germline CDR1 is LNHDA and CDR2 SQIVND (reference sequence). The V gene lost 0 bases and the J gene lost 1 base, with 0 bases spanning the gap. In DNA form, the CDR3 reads TGTGCCAGTAGTATAGAGAACACTGAAGCTTTCTTT. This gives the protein CASSIENTEAFF.

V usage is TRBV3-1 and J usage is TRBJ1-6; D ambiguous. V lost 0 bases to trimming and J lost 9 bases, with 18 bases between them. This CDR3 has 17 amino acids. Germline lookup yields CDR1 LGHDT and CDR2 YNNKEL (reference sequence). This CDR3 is CASSQEAEARMGSPLHF. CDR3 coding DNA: TGTGCCAGCAGCCAAGAAGCCGAGGCGCGGATGGGTTCACCCCTCCACTTT.

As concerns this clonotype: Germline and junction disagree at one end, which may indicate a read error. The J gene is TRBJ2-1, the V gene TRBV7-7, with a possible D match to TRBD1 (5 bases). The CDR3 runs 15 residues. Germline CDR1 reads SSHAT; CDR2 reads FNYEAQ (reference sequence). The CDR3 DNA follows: TGTGCTAGCAGCTTAAGGGCAGGGTCCTACAATGAGCAGTTCTTC. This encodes CASSLRAGSYNEQFF.

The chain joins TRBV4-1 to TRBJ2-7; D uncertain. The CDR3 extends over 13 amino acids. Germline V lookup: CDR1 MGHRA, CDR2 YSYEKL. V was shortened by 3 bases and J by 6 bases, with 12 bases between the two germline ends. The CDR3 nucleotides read TGCGCCAGCAGCCAGGATCCCTTCGGCGAGCAGTACTTC. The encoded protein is CASSQDPFGEQYF.

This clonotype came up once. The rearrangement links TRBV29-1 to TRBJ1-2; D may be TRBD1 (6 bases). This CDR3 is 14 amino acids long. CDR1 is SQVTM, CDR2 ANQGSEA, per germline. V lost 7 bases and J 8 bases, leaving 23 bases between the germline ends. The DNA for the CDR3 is TGCAGCGCCCTCGTTGAGGGGGACTACAACGGCTACACCTTC. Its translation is CSALVEGDYNGYTF.

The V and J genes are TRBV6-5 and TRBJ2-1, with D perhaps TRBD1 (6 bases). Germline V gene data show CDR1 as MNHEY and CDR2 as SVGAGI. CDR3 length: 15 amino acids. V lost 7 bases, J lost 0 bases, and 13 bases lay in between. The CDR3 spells CASTPGASSYNEQFF. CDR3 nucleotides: TGTGCCAGCACCCCAGGGGCGAGCTCCTACAATGAGCAGTTCTTC.

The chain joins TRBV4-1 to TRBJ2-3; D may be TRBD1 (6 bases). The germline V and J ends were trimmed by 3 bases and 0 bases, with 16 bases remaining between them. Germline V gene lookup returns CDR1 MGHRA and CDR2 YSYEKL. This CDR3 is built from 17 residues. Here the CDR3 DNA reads TGCGCCAGCAGCCAGCCACCCACAGGGCCTAGCACAGATACGCAGTATTTT. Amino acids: CASSQPPTGPSTDTQYF.

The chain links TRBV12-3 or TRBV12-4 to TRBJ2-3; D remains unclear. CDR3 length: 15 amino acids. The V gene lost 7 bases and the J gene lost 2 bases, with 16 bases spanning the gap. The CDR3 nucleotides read TGTGCCAGCACCGCTACCTGGGCGAACACAGATACGCAGTATTTT. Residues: CASTATWANTDTQYF.

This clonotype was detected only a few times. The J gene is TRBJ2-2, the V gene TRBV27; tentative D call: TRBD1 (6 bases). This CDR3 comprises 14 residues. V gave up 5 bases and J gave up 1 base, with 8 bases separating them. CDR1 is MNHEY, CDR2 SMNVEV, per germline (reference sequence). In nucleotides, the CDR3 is TGTGCCAGCAGTAAGACAGGGAACACCGGGGAGCTGTTTTTT. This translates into CASSKTGNTGELFF.

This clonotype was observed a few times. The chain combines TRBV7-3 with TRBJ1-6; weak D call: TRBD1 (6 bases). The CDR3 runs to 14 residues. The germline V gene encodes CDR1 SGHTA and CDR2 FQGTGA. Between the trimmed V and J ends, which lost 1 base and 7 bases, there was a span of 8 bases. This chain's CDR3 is CASSLKGGNSPLHF. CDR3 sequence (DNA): TGTGCCAGCAGCTTAAAAGGGGGGAATTCACCCCTCCACTTT.

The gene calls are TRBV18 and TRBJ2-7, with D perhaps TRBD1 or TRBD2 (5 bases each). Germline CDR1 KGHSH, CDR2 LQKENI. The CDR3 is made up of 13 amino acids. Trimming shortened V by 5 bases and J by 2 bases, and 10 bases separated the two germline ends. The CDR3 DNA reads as TGTGCCAGCTCAGGCTGGGGGACCTACGAGCAGTACTTC. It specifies CASSGWGTYEQYF. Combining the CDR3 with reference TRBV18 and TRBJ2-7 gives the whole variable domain NAGVMQNPRHLVRRRGQEARLRCSPMKGHSHVYWYRQLPEEGLKFMVYLQKENIIDESGMPKERFSAEFPKEGPSILRIQQVVRGDSAAYFCASSGWGTYEQYFGPGTRLTVT.

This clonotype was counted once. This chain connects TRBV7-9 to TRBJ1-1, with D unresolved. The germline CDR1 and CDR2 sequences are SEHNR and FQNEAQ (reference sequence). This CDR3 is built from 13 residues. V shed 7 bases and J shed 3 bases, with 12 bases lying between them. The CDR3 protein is CASNLSGDTEAFF. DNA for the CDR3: TGTGCCAGCAACCTCAGCGGAGACACTGAAGCTTTCTTT.

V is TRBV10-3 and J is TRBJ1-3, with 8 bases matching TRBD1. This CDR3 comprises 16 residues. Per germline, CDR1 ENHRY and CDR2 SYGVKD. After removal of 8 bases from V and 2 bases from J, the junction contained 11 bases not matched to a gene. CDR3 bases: TGTGCCATCTCCGTAAGGCAGGGGGCGCCTGGAAACACCATATATTTT. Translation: CAISVRQGAPGNTIYF.

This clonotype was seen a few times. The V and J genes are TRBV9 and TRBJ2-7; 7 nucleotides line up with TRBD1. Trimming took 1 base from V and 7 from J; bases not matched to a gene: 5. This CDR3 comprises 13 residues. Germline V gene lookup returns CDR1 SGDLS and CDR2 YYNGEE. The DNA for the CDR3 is TGTGCCAGCAGCGTACGACAGGGCTGGGAGCAGTACTTC. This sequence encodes CASSVRQGWEQYF.

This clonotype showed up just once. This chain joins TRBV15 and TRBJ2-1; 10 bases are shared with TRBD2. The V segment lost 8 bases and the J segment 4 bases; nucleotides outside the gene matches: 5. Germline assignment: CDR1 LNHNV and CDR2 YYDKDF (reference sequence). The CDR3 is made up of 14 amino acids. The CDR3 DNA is TGTGCCACCCTACTAGCGGGATCTTACAATGAGCAGTTCTTC. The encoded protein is CATLLAGSYNEQFF.

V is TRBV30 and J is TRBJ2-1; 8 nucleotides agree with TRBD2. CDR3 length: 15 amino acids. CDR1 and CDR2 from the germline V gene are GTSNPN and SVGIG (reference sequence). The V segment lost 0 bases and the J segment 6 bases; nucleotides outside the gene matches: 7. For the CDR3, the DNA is TGTGCCTGGAGTGTACTGAGACTAGCGATCAATGAGCAGTTCTTC. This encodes CAWSVLRLAINEQFF.

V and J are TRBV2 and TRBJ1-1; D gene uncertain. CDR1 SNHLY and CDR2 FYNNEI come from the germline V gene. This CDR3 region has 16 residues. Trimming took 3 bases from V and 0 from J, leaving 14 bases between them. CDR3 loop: CASSDDTELMNTEAFF. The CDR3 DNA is TGTGCCAGCAGTGATGATACCGAACTCATGAACACTGAAGCTTTCTTT.

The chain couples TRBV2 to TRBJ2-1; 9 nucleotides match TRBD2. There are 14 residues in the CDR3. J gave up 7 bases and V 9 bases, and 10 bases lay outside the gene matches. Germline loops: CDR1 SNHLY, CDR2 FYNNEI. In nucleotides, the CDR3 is TGTGCCAGTCCGGGACTAGCTTTGGGTAATGAGCAGTTCTTC. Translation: CASPGLALGNEQFF.